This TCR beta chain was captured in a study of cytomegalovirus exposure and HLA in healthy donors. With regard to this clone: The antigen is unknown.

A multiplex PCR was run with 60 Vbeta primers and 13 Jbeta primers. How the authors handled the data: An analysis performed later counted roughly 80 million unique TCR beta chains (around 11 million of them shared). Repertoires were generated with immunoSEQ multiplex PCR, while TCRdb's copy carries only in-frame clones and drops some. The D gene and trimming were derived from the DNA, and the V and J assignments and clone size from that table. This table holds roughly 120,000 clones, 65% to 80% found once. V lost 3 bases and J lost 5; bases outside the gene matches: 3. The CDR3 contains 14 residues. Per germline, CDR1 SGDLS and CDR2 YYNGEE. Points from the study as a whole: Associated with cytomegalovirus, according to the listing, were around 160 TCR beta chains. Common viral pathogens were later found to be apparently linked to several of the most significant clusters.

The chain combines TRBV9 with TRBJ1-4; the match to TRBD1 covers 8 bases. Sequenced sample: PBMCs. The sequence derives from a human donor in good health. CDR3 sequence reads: CASSATGGNEKLFF. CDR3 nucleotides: TGTGCCAGCAGCGCTACAGGGGGGAATGAAAAACTGTTTTTT.